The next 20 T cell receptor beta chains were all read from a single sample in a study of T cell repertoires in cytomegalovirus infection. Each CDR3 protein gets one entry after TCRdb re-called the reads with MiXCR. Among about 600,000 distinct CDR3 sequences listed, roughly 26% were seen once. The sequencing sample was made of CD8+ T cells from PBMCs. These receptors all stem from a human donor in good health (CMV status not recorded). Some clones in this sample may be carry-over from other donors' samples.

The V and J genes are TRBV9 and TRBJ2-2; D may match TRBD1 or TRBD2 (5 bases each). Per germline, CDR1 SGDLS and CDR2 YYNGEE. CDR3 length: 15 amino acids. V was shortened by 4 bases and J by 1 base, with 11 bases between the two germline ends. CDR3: CASSLGPKNTGELFF. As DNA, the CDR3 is TGTGCCAGCAGCTTGGGACCGAAGAACACCGGGGAGCTGTTTTTT.

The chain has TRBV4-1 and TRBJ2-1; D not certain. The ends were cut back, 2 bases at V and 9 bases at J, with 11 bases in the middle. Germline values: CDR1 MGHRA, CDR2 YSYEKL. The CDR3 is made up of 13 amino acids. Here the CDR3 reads CASSQNPESEQFF. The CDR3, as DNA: TGCGCCAGCAGCCAAAATCCGGAGTCTGAGCAGTTCTTC.

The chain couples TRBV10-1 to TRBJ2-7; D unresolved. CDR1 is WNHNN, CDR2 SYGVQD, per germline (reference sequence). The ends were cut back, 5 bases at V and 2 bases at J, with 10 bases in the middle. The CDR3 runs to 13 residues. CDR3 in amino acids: CASSSTDAYEQYF. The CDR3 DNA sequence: TGCGCCAGCAGTTCGACGGATGCCTACGAGCAGTACTTC.

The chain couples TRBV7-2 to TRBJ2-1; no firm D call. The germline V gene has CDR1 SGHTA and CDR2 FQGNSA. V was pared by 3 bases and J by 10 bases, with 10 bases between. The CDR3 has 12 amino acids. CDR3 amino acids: CASSFRRLEQFF. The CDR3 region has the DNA TGTGCCAGCAGCTTCAGGCGGCTAGAGCAGTTCTTC.

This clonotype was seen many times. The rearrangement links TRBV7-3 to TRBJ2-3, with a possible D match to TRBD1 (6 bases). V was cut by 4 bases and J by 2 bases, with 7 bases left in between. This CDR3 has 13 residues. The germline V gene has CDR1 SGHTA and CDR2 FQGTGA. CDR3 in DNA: TGTGCCAGCAGCTGGGACATCACAGATACGCAGTATTTT. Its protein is CASSWDITDTQYF.

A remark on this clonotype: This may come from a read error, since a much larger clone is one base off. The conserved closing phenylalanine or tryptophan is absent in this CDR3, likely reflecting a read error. The CDR3 sequence is CASSLSWTGMNTEAFS. CDR3 DNA sequence: TGTGCCAGCAGTTTGTCCTGGACAGGCATGAACACTGAAGCTTTCTCT. The V and J genes are TRBV28 and TRBJ1-1; 7 nucleotides align to TRBD1. J lost 0 bases, V lost 3 bases, and 7 bases had no gene match. The CDR3 length is 16 residues. The germline CDR1 and CDR2 sequences are MDHEN and SYDVKM.

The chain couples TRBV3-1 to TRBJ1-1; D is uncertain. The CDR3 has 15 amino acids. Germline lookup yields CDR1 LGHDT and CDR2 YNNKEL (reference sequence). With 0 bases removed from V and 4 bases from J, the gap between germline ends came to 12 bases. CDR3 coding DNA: TGTGCCAGCAGCCAAGAAGGAACTTTGACCACTGAAGCTTTCTTT. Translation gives CASSQEGTLTTEAFF.

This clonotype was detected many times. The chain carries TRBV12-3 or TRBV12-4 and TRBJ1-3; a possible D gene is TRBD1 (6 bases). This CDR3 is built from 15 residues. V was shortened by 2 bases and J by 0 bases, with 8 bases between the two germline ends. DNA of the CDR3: TGTGCCAGCAGTTTAACAGGGAGCTCTGGAAACACCATATATTTT. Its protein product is CASSLTGSSGNTIYF.

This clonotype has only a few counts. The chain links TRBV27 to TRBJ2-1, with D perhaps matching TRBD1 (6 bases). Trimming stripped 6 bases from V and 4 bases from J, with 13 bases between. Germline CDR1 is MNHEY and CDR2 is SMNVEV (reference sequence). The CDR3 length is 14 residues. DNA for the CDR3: TGTGCCAGCAGAGGTGGGGGCCGATACAATGAGCAGTTCTTC. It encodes CASRGGGRYNEQFF.

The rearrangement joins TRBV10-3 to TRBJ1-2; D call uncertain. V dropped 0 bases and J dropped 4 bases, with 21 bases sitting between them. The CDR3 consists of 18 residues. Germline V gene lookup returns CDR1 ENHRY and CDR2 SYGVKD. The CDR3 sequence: CAISESWPDLVLSYGYTF. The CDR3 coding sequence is TGTGCCATCAGTGAGTCGTGGCCAGACCTCGTTCTAAGCTATGGCTACACCTTC.

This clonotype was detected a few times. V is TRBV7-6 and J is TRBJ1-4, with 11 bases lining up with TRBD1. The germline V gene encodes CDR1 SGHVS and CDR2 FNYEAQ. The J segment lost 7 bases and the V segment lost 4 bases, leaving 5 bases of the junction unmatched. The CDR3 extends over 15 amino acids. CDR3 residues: CASSWTGGSREKLFF. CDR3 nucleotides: TGTGCCAGCAGCTGGACAGGGGGCTCTCGTGAAAAACTGTTTTTT. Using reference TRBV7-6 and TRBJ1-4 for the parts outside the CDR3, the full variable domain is GAGVSQSPRYKVTKRGQDVALRCDPISGHVSLYWYRQALGQGPEFLTYFNYEAQQDKSGLPNDRFSAERPEGSISTLTIQRTEQRDSAMYRCASSWTGGSREKLFFGSGTQLSVL.

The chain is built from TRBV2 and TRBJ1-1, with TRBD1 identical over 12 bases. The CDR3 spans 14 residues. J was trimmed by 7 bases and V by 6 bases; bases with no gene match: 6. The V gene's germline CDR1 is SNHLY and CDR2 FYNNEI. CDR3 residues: CASSPGTGGVEAFF. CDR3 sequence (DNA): TGTGCCAGCAGCCCCGGGACAGGGGGCGTTGAAGCTTTCTTT.

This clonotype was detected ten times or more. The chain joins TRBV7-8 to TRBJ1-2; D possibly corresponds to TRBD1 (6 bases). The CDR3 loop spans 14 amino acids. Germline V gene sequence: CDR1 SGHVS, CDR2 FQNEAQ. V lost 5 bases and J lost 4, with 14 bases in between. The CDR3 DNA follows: TGTGCCAGCAGCCCTACCCAGGGGATCTATGGCTACACCTTC. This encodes CASSPTQGIYGYTF.

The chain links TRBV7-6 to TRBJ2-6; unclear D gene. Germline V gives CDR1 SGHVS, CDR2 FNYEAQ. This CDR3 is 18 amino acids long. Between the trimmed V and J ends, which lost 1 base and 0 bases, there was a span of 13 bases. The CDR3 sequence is CASSLVVQPSSGANVLTF. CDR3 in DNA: TGTGCCAGCAGCTTAGTGGTACAGCCTAGCTCTGGGGCCAACGTCCTGACTTTC.

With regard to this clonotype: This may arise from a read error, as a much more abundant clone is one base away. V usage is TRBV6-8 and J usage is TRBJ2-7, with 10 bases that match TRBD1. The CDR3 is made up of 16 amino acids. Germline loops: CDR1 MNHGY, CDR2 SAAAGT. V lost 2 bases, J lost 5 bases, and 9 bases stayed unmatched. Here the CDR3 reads CASSYPRTGGTNEQYF. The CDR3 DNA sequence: TGTGCCAGCAGTTACCCCCGGACAGGGGGAACCAACGAGCAGTACTTC.

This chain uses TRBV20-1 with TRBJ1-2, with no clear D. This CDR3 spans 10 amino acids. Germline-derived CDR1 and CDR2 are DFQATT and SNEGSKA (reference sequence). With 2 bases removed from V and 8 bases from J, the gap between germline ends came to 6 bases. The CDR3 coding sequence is TGCAGTGCTAGATGGGCCGGCTACACCTTC. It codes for CSARWAGYTF.

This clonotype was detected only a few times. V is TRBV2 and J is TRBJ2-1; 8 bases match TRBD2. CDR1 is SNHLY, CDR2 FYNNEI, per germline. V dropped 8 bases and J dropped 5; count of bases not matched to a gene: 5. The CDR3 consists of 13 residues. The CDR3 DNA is TGTGCCAGCGGTAGCGGGGCCGACAATGAGCAGTTCTTC. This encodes CASGSGADNEQFF.

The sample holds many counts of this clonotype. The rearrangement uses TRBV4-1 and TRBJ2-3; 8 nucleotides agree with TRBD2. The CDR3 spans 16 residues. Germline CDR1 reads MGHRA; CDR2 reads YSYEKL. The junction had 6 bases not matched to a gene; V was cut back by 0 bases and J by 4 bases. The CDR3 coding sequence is TGCGCCAGCAGCCAAGACCCGGGGGGGGCGGCAGATACGCAGTATTTT. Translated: CASSQDPGGAADTQYF.

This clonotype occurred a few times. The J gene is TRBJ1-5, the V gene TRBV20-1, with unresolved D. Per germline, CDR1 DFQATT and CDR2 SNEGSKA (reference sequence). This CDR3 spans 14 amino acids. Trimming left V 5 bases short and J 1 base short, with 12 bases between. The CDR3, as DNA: TGCAGTGCTGAGGGTGAAATAAGCAATCAGCCCCAGCATTTT. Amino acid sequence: CSAEGEISNQPQHF.

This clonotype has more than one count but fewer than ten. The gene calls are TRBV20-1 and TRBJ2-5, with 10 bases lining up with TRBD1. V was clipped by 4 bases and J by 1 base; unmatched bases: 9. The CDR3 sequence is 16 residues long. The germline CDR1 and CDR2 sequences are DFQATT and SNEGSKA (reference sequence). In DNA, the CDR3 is TGCAGTGCTAAGGATACCGGGACAGGGGTCCAAGAGACCCAGTACTTC. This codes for CSAKDTGTGVQETQYF.